Listed here are 20 T cell receptor beta chains from one sample, sequenced in a study of radiation and T cells in renal cell carcinoma. Data came from immunoSEQ multiplex PCR; TCRdb stores just in-frame clones and leaves some out. This sample has under 55,000 clones, with 75% to 85% found just once. The time point: baseline pretreatment blood. Treatment described: 15 Gy SBRT to primary tumor, nephrectomy 4 weeks later. This sample comprised blood, obtained from a patient whose treatment included radiotherapy and nephrectomy. Receptors were obtained from a woman aged 70-85 years with renal cell carcinoma.

V usage is TRBV5-1 and J usage is TRBJ2-1; 8 bases fit TRBD2. Germline values: CDR1 SGHRS, CDR2 YFSETQ. The junction had 5 bases not matched to a gene; V was cut back by 0 bases and J by 3 bases. The CDR3 totals 16 residues. This CDR3 is CASSLAGTSLYNEQFF. CDR3 DNA sequence: TGCGCCAGCAGCTTGGCTGGGACTAGTCTCTACAATGAGCAGTTCTTC.

This sequence joins TRBV30 and TRBJ1-1; D gene unclear. V was clipped by 2 bases and J by 4 bases, with 8 bases between them. Germline-derived CDR1 and CDR2 are GTSNPN and SVGIG (reference sequence). The CDR3 extends over 12 amino acids. CDR3 region: CAWSPLGTEAFF. CDR3 coding DNA: TGTGCCTGGAGTCCCCTGGGCACTGAAGCTTTCTTT. Using reference TRBV30 and TRBJ1-1 for the parts outside the CDR3, the full variable domain is SQTIHQWPATLVQPVGSPLSLECTVEGTSNPNLYWYRQAAGRGLQLLFYSVGIGQISSEVPQNLSASRPQDRQFILSSKKLLLSDSGFYLCAWSPLGTEAFFGQGTRLTVV.

This chain uses TRBV5-1 with TRBJ1-4; 10 nucleotides align to TRBD1. The CDR3 consists of 15 residues. The ends lost 4 bases at V and 5 bases at J; junction bases unmatched: 5. CDR1 is SGHRS, CDR2 YFSETQ, per germline. The CDR3 protein is CASSGGTGENEKLFF. The DNA of the CDR3 is TGCGCCAGCAGCGGGGGGACAGGGGAAAATGAAAAACTGTTTTTT.

Turning to this clone: Other nucleotide sequences in the sample specify the same CDR3. This chain links TRBV6-5 with TRBJ1-4; 8 bases fit TRBD1. Per the germline V gene, CDR1 is MNHEY and CDR2 is SVGAGI. Trimming removed 6 bases from V and 7 bases from J; junction bases left unmatched: 7. The CDR3 runs 14 residues. The CDR3 is CASSGTGGSEKLFF. CDR3 nucleotide sequence: TGTGCCAGCAGCGGGACAGGCGGTAGTGAAAAACTGTTTTTT.

The V call is TRBV10-3, the J call TRBJ2-1, with TRBD1 as a possible D gene (6 bases). Trimming took 8 bases from V and 8 from J, leaving 25 bases between them. The CDR3 is made up of 16 amino acids. Germline CDR1 ENHRY, CDR2 SYGVKD. In DNA, the CDR3 is TGTGCCATCCGATATTCGTGGGACACCTCTGTCGATGAGCAGTTCTTC. Protein: CAIRYSWDTSVDEQFF.

The chain is built from TRBV7-9 and TRBJ2-2, with 9 bases fitting TRBD1. CDR1 SEHNR and CDR2 FQNEAQ come from the germline V gene (reference sequence). V was clipped by 5 bases and J by 9 bases; unmatched bases: 7. The CDR3 contains 14 residues. The CDR3 region has the DNA TGTGCCAGCAGCCCCCGGACAGGGGTTTGGGAGCTGTTTTTT. Amino acids: CASSPRTGVWELFF.

This clone was seen only a few times. For the CDR3, the DNA is TGTGCCAGCAGGGGTGGTGACGTCCAAGAGACCCAGTACTTC. Encoded protein: CASRGGDVQETQYF. V is TRBV6-1 and J is TRBJ2-5; D not resolved. Trimming removed 6 bases at V and 1 base at J, with 12 bases between. CDR3 length: 14 residues. Germline V gene lookup returns CDR1 MNHNS and CDR2 SASEGT.

This chain links TRBV6-5 with TRBJ2-5; D might be TRBD2 (6 bases). The CDR3 length is 14 residues. In germline, CDR1 is MNHEY, CDR2 SVGAGI. V lost 6 bases and J 2 bases, leaving 13 bases between the germline ends. CDR3 bases: TGTGCCAGCAGGGCCCCGGGGGTTCAAGAGACCCAGTACTTC. Encoded protein: CASRAPGVQETQYF.

The genes are TRBV27 and TRBJ1-2; no definite D call. The germline V and J ends were trimmed by 2 bases and 6 bases, with 16 bases remaining between them. This CDR3 is 15 amino acids long. Germline lookup yields CDR1 MNHEY and CDR2 SMNVEV (reference sequence). CDR3 DNA: TGTGCCAGCAGTTTACAGTATTCAGGTTTGGATGGCTACACCTTC. Its protein product is CASSLQYSGLDGYTF.

The gene calls are TRBV7-9 and TRBJ1-2; no clear D gene. The CDR3 spans 13 residues. CDR1 and CDR2 from the germline V gene are SEHNR and FQNEAQ (reference sequence). V dropped 5 bases and J dropped 4 bases, with 11 bases sitting between them. CDR3 sequence: CASSPDPIYGYTF. Written as DNA, the CDR3 is TGTGCCAGCAGCCCCGACCCCATCTATGGCTACACCTTC.

J is TRBJ2-5 and V is TRBV11-2; TRBD2 matches 16 bases. With V trimmed by 2 bases and J by 2 bases, 8 bases remained unmatched. The CDR3 is 19 amino acids. Germline V gene lookup returns CDR1 SGHAT and CDR2 FQNNGV. The CDR3 is CASSLPGLAGGPGQETQYF. In DNA, the CDR3 is TGTGCCAGCAGCTTACCGGGACTAGCGGGGGGGCCTGGGCAAGAGACCCAGTACTTC.

The chain uses TRBV14 and TRBJ1-1; TRBD1 matches 9 bases. The V gene's germline CDR1 is SGHDN and CDR2 FVKESK. The ends lost 5 bases at V and 4 bases at J; junction bases unmatched: 5. The CDR3 runs to 14 residues. The CDR3 DNA sequence: TGTGCCAGCAGCACTCAGACAGGGGGCACTGAAGCTTTCTTT. Its translation: CASSTQTGGTEAFF.

This clone is a singleton in its sample. This chain connects TRBV11-2 to TRBJ2-5; the D gene is possibly TRBD2 (5 bases). The germline V gene encodes CDR1 SGHAT and CDR2 FQNNGV. The length of the CDR3 is 13 residues. Trimming removed 5 bases at V and 5 bases at J, with 12 bases between. CDR3 sequence (DNA): TGTGCCAGCAGCCCGGGGATGGAGGAGACCCAGTACTTC. This translates into CASSPGMEETQYF.

The J gene is TRBJ1-1, the V gene TRBV5-1, with D unclear. CDR1 and CDR2 (germline): SGHRS, YFSETQ. The CDR3 totals 13 residues. With 1 base removed from V and 1 base from J, the gap between germline ends came to 5 bases. The CDR3 DNA follows: TGCGCCAGCAGCTTGACGGAGAACACTGAAGCTTTCTTT. Its translation is CASSLTENTEAFF.

The chain uses TRBV9 and TRBJ2-5; TRBD1 is a possible D gene (5 bases). Germline-derived CDR1 and CDR2 are SGDLS and YYNGEE. V was clipped by 3 bases and J by 4 bases, with 10 bases between them. The CDR3 runs 13 residues. The CDR3 sequence is CASSATGVETQYF. The CDR3 DNA follows: TGTGCCAGCAGCGCTACAGGCGTAGAGACCCAGTACTTC.

This clone appeared once. The V gene is TRBV5-6, the J gene TRBJ2-1, with 8 bases identical to TRBD2. The CDR3 has 16 amino acids. Germline CDR1 reads SGHDT; CDR2 reads YYEEEE. Losses at the gene ends were 4 bases for V and 4 bases for J; bases not matched to a gene: 10. The CDR3 DNA follows: TGTGCCAGCAGCCTCGGGGTAGCGGGGACATACAATGAGCAGTTCTTC. Amino acids: CASSLGVAGTYNEQFF.

The rearrangement links TRBV6-5 to TRBJ2-5, with D perhaps matching TRBD2 (6 bases). V shed 6 bases and J shed 5 bases, with 13 bases lying between them. The CDR3 extends over 13 amino acids. Germline CDR1 and CDR2: MNHEY and SVGAGI. The CDR3 DNA is TGTGCCAGCAGCCCCGGGACTCGGGAGACCCAGTACTTC. Amino acids: CASSPGTRETQYF.

The CDR3 sequence is CASSSPGKEGEKLFF. The CDR3 region has the DNA TGTGCCAGCTCCTCCCCGGGAAAGGAAGGTGAAAAACTGTTTTTT. This rearrangement joins TRBV18 to TRBJ1-4; no definite D call. From germline, CDR1 is KGHSH and CDR2 LQKENI. V was cut by 6 bases and J by 7 bases, with 18 bases left in between. This CDR3 has 15 amino acids. The full variable domain, in which reference TRBV18 and TRBJ1-4 provide the parts outside the CDR3, is NAGVMQNPRHLVRRRGQEARLRCSPMKGHSHVYWYRQLPEEGLKFMVYLQKENIIDESGMPKERFSAEFPKEGPSILRIQQVVRGDSAAYFCASSSPGKEGEKLFFGSGTQLSVL.

This clone has just a few counts. The rearrangement links TRBV7-8 to TRBJ2-7, with D tentatively TRBD1 (6 bases). Germline V gene sequence: CDR1 SGHVS, CDR2 FQNEAQ. CDR3 length equals 13 residues. Trimming took off 5 bases at V and 0 bases at J, with 8 bases between the two ends. The CDR3 region is CASSPRGSYEQYF. The CDR3 nucleotides are TGTGCCAGCAGCCCCAGGGGCTCCTACGAGCAGTACTTC.

The V gene is TRBV10-3, the J gene TRBJ1-5; 7 bases fit TRBD1. After removal of 2 bases from V and 2 bases from J, the junction contained 6 bases not matched to a gene. CDR1 is ENHRY, CDR2 SYGVKD, per germline. There are 16 residues in the CDR3. The CDR3 sequence: CAISETLTGRNQPQHF. The CDR3 DNA follows: TGTGCCATCAGTGAGACCCTGACAGGGCGCAATCAGCCCCAGCATTTT.